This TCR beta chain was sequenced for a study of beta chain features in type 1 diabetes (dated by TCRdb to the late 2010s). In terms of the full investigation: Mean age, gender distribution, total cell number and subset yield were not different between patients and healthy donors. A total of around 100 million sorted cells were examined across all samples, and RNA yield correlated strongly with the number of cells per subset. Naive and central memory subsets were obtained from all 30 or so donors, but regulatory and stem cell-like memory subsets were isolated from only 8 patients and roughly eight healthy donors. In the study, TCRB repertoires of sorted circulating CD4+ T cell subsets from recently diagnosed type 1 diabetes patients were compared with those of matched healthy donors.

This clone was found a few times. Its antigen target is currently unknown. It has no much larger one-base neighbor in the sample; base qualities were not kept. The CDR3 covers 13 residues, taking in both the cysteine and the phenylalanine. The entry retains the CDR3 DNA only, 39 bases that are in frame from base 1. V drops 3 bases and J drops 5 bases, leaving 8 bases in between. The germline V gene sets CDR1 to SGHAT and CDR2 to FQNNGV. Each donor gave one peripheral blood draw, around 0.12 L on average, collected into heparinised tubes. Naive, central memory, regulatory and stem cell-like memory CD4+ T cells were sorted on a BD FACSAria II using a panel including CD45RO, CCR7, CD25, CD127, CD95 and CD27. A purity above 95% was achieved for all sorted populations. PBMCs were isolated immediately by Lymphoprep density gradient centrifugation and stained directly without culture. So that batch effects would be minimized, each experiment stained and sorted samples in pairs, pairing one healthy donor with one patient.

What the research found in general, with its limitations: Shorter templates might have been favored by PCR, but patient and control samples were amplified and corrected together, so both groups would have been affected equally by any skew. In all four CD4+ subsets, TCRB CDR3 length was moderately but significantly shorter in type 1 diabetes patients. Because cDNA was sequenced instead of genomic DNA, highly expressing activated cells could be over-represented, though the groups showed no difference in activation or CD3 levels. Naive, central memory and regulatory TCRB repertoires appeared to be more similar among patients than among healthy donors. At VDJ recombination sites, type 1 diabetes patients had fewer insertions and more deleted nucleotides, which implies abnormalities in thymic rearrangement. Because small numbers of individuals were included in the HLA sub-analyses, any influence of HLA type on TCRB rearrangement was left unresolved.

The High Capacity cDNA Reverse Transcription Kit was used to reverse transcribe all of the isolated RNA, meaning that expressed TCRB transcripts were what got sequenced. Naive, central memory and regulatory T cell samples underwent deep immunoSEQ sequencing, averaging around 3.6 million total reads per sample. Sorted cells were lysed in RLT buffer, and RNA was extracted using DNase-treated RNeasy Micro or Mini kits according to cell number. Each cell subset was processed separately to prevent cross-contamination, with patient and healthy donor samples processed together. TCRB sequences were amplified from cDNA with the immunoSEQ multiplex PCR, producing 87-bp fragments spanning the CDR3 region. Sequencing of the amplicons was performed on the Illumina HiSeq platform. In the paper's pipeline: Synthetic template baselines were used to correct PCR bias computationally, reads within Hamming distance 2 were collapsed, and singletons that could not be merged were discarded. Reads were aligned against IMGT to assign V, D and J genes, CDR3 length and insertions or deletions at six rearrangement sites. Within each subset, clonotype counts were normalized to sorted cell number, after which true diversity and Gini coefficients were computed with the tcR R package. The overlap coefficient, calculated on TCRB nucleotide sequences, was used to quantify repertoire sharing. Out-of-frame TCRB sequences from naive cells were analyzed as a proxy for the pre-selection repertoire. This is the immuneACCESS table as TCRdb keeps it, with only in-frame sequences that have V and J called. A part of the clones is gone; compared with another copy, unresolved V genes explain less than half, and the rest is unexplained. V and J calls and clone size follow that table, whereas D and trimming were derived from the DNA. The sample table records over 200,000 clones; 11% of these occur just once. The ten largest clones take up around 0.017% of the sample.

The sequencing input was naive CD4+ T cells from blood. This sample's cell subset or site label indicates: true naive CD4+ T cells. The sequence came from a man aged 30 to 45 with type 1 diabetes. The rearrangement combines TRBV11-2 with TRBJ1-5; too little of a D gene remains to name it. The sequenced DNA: TGTGCCAGCAGCTTTTCGAGAGATCAGCCCCAGCATTTT. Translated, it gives CASSFSRDQPQHF.